The rows below give T cell receptor beta chains drawn from one sample of a study of control samples from healthy donors and cancer patients. Sequencing was performed with immunoSEQ multiplex PCR; in TCRdb, only in-frame clones are kept and a portion is missing. The table has under 450,000 clones, about 93% seen once. Sequences were obtained from PBMCs. These receptors originate from a man aged 40-55 years with head and neck cancer. The CDR3 runs from the conserved cysteine through the conserved F or W. Each record gives: CDR3 protein, CDR3 DNA, D gene, clone size, V gene, J gene. A D gene is named only where the DNA matches it firmly. A row's size may be missing; if present it is once, few, many or a size class.

CDR3aa: CATSRDLGGRDGYTF
CDR3nt: TGTGCCACCAGCAGAGATCTTGGGGGACGGGATGGCTACACCTTC
d_gene: .
abundance: .
v_gene: TRBV15
j_gene: TRBJ1-2

CDR3aa: CASSTGGGAGDTQYF
CDR3nt: TGTGCCAGTAGTACAGGCGGGGGGGCGGGAGATACGCAGTATTTT
d_gene: TRBD2
abundance: .
v_gene: TRBV19
j_gene: TRBJ2-3

CDR3aa: CASSQVQAAEQYF
CDR3nt: TGTGCCAGCAGCCAAGTCCAAGCAGCCGAGCAGTACTTC
d_gene: .
abundance: once
v_gene: TRBV3-1/TRBV3-2
j_gene: TRBJ2-7

CDR3aa: CASRTNRVVFF
CDR3nt: TGTGCCAGCAGGACGAACAGGGTAGTGTTCTTC
d_gene: .
abundance: few
v_gene: TRBV27
j_gene: TRBJ2-1

CDR3aa: CASSPLTLRGSTDTQYF
CDR3nt: TGTGCCAGCTCACCACTAACCTTGCGGGGAAGCACAGATACGCAGTATTTT
d_gene: .
abundance: .
v_gene: TRBV18
j_gene: TRBJ2-3

CDR3aa: CASSLGEGGSSPLHF
CDR3nt: TGCGCCAGCAGCTTGGGGGAGGGAGGGAGTTCACCCCTCCACTTT
d_gene: .
abundance: .
v_gene: TRBV5-1
j_gene: TRBJ1-6

CDR3aa: CASSESEGQGYSNQPQHF
CDR3nt: TGCGCCAGCAGTGAGTCGGAGGGACAGGGTTATAGCAATCAGCCCCAGCATTTT
d_gene: TRBD1
abundance: once
v_gene: TRBV10-2
j_gene: TRBJ1-5

CDR3aa: CASSLAPSTNEQFF
CDR3nt: TGTGCCAGCAGCTTAGCCCCTAGCACCAATGAGCAGTTCTTC
d_gene: .
abundance: .
v_gene: TRBV7-6
j_gene: TRBJ2-1

CDR3aa: CASSLLQGGTEAFF
CDR3nt: TGTGCCAGCAGTTTATTGCAGGGAGGGACTGAAGCTTTCTTT
d_gene: .
abundance: .
v_gene: TRBV27
j_gene: TRBJ1-1

CDR3aa: CASSPNGLAGPNEQFF
CDR3nt: TGCGCCAGCAGCCCTAACGGACTAGCGGGTCCAAATGAGCAGTTCTTC
d_gene: TRBD2
abundance: .
v_gene: TRBV5-1
j_gene: TRBJ2-1

CDR3aa: CASSRHLGTSVNTDTQYF
CDR3nt: TGTGCCAGCAGCCGCCACTTGGGGACTAGCGTGAACACAGATACGCAGTATTTT
d_gene: TRBD2
abundance: .
v_gene: TRBV7-2
j_gene: TRBJ2-3

CDR3aa: CASSYDREYYGYTF
CDR3nt: TGTGCCAGCAGTTACGACAGGGAGTACTATGGCTACACCTTC
d_gene: TRBD1
abundance: .
v_gene: TRBV6-2/TRBV6-3
j_gene: TRBJ1-2

CDR3aa: CASSPYRNQPQHF
CDR3nt: TGTGCCAGCAGCCCATATCGTAATCAGCCCCAGCATTTT
d_gene: .
abundance: .
v_gene: TRBV28
j_gene: TRBJ1-5

CDR3aa: CASSLNSNYGYTF
CDR3nt: TGTGCCAGCAGTTTAAATAGTAACTATGGCTACACCTTC
d_gene: .
abundance: .
v_gene: TRBV27
j_gene: TRBJ1-2

CDR3aa: CASSLRQGDEQYF
CDR3nt: TGTGCCAGCAGTTTGAGACAGGGAGACGAGCAGTACTTC
d_gene: TRBD1
abundance: .
v_gene: TRBV28
j_gene: TRBJ2-7

CDR3aa: CASSPGRGETQYF
CDR3nt: TGCGCCAGCAGCCCGGGAAGGGGAGAGACCCAGTACTTC
d_gene: .
abundance: .
v_gene: TRBV5-1
j_gene: TRBJ2-5

CDR3aa: CASSPLAGVYNEQFF
CDR3nt: TGTGCCAGCAGTCCTCTAGCGGGAGTCTACAATGAGCAGTTCTTC
d_gene: TRBD2
abundance: .
v_gene: TRBV27
j_gene: TRBJ2-1

CDR3aa: CASSVDDGLTGNTIYF
CDR3nt: TGTGCCAGCAGCGTAGATGACGGGCTCACTGGAAACACCATATATTTT
d_gene: .
abundance: .
v_gene: TRBV9
j_gene: TRBJ1-3

CDR3aa: CASRNRAAPNSPLHF
CDR3nt: TGTGCCAGCAGGAATCGAGCGGCGCCCAATTCACCCCTCCACTTT
d_gene: .
abundance: .
v_gene: TRBV25-1
j_gene: TRBJ1-6

CDR3aa: CASSPEGGFYNEQFF
CDR3nt: TGTGCCAGCAGCCCCGAGGGGGGCTTTTACAATGAGCAGTTCTTC
d_gene: .
abundance: once
v_gene: TRBV6-5
j_gene: TRBJ2-1

CDR3aa: CASSKGPASSYEQYF
CDR3nt: TGTGCCAGCAGTAAGGGACCCGCGAGCTCCTACGAGCAGTACTTC
d_gene: .
abundance: .
v_gene: TRBV27
j_gene: TRBJ2-7

CDR3aa: CASSPGRNFYGYTF
CDR3nt: TGTGCCAGCAGCCCGGGTCGGAATTTCTATGGCTACACCTTC
d_gene: .
abundance: once
v_gene: TRBV7-9
j_gene: TRBJ1-2

CDR3aa: CASRPGSSGTYEQYF
CDR3nt: TGTGCCAGCAGGCCAGGCTCCAGCGGGACCTACGAGCAGTACTTC
d_gene: TRBD2
abundance: .
v_gene: TRBV27
j_gene: TRBJ2-7

CDR3aa: CASSLWAGVNEQYF
CDR3nt: TGCGCCAGCAGCTTGTGGGCGGGAGTCAACGAGCAGTACTTC
d_gene: TRBD2
abundance: few
v_gene: TRBV5-1
j_gene: TRBJ2-7

CDR3aa: CASSLLTGANYGYTF
CDR3nt: TGCGCCAGCAGCCTCTTGACAGGGGCTAACTATGGCTACACCTTC
d_gene: TRBD1
abundance: .
v_gene: TRBV4-3
j_gene: TRBJ1-2

CDR3aa: CASSYSDSRYGYTF
CDR3nt: TGTGCCAGCAGTTACTCGGACAGCCGCTATGGCTACACCTTC
d_gene: .
abundance: .
v_gene: TRBV6-2/TRBV6-3
j_gene: TRBJ1-2

CDR3aa: CAISRSTGGTGELFF
CDR3nt: TGTGCCATCAGCCGATCGACAGGGGGCACCGGGGAGCTGTTTTTT
d_gene: TRBD1
abundance: .
v_gene: TRBV10-3
j_gene: TRBJ2-2

CDR3aa: CASSVGEGMRTDTQYF
CDR3nt: TGTGCCAGCAGCGTAGGAGAGGGCATGAGGACAGATACGCAGTATTTT
d_gene: .
abundance: .
v_gene: TRBV9
j_gene: TRBJ2-3

CDR3aa: CASSLAGAGSYEQYF
CDR3nt: TGTGCCAGTAGTTTAGCGGGGGCGGGTTCCTACGAGCAGTACTTC
d_gene: TRBD2
abundance: .
v_gene: TRBV19
j_gene: TRBJ2-7

CDR3aa: CASSMTGQVGNTIYF
CDR3nt: TGTGCCAGTAGTATGACGGGACAGGTTGGAAACACCATATATTTT
d_gene: TRBD1
abundance: .
v_gene: TRBV19
j_gene: TRBJ1-3

CDR3aa: CASSYSSDRANTIYF
CDR3nt: TGTGCCAGCAGTTACTCCTCGGACAGGGCCAACACCATATATTTT
d_gene: TRBD1
abundance: .
v_gene: TRBV6-5
j_gene: TRBJ1-3

CDR3aa: CASSPRSGSFNEQFF
CDR3nt: TGTGCCAGCAGCCCACGGAGCGGGAGTTTTAATGAGCAGTTCTTC
d_gene: TRBD2
abundance: .
v_gene: TRBV2
j_gene: TRBJ2-1

CDR3aa: CASRSGRTGANVLTF
CDR3nt: TGTGCCAGCAGATCTGGGAGGACTGGGGCCAACGTCCTGACTTTC
d_gene: .
abundance: few
v_gene: TRBV27
j_gene: TRBJ2-6

CDR3aa: CASSPLSGTGGRNTGELFF
CDR3nt: TGTGCCAGCAGTCCCCTCTCCGGGACAGGGGGCCGGAACACCGGGGAGCTGTTTTTT
d_gene: TRBD1
abundance: .
v_gene: TRBV27
j_gene: TRBJ2-2

CDR3aa: CASSFSNQPQHF
CDR3nt: TGTGCCAGTAGTTTTAGCAATCAGCCCCAGCATTTT
d_gene: .
abundance: .
v_gene: TRBV19
j_gene: TRBJ1-5

CDR3aa: CASSRASGTHNEQFF
CDR3nt: TGTGCCAGCAGCAGAGCTAGCGGGACCCACAATGAGCAGTTCTTC
d_gene: TRBD2
abundance: few
v_gene: TRBV7-3
j_gene: TRBJ2-1